The next 19 T cell receptor beta chains were all read from a single sample in a study of CD8 T cells in ankylosing spondylitis. MiXCR, run by TCRdb on the 5' RACE reads, gives a single entry per CDR3 protein. Seen here are a few hundred thousand distinct CDR3 sequences, about 10% observed once, and the top ten hold roughly 6.8%. Sequencing was performed on blood, either unsorted or a sorted T cell fraction (not recorded which). Every receptor here comes from a male donor with ankylosing spondylitis or in good health (not recorded which).

This clonotype has just a few counts. The V and J genes are TRBV11-2 and TRBJ1-2, with D tentatively TRBD1 (5 bases). The CDR3 sequence is 15 residues long. CDR1 and CDR2 (germline): SGHAT, FQNNGV. V was clipped by 5 bases and J by 4 bases, with 17 bases between them. The CDR3 here is CASSALRGVRYGYTF. CDR3 DNA: TGTGCCAGCAGCGCCCTTAGGGGAGTACGCTATGGCTACACCTTC.

Points on this clonotype: Given a much more abundant clone one base away, this may be a read error. V gene TRBV6-1 combines with J gene TRBJ1-2, with a weak D call TRBD1 (5 bases). The V and J ends lost 3 bases and 4 bases respectively, with 12 bases between them. The CDR3 totals 14 residues. The germline CDR1 and CDR2 sequences are MNHNS and SASEGT. The CDR3 DNA follows: TGTGCCAGCAGTGATATAGGGACCCTCTATGGCTACACCTTC. It yields the protein CASSDIGTLYGYTF.

The table lists this clonotype with a few counts. The rearrangement links TRBV7-2 to TRBJ2-3; tentatively, D is TRBD1 (6 bases). V was cut by 5 bases and J by 2 bases, with 11 bases left in between. Looked up from germline, CDR1 is SGHTA and CDR2 is FQGNSA. The CDR3 is 14 amino acids. Here the CDR3 DNA reads TGTGCCAGCAGCCCTCGGGACACCACAGATACGCAGTATTTT. As protein: CASSPRDTTDTQYF.

This clonotype was seen ten or more times. The V gene is TRBV6-1, the J gene TRBJ1-2; D perhaps matches TRBD1 (5 bases). V was cut by 6 bases and J by 6 bases, with 17 bases left in between. Germline loops: CDR1 MNHNS, CDR2 SASEGT. The CDR3 has 14 residues. The CDR3 here is CASRLLGDHNGYTF. The CDR3, as DNA: TGTGCCAGCAGACTACTGGGGGATCATAATGGCTACACCTTC.

This clonotype was counted at least ten times. CDR3 sequence: CASSLYGGDEQFF. In DNA, the CDR3 is TGTGCCAGCAGCTTGTACGGCGGGGATGAGCAGTTCTTC. The rearrangement joins TRBV5-5 to TRBJ2-1, with D tentatively TRBD2 (6 bases). CDR3 length equals 13 residues. Trimming pared 1 base from V and 8 bases from J, leaving 10 bases between. Germline V gives CDR1 SGHKS, CDR2 YYEKEE (reference sequence).

This clonotype was found a few times. The rearrangement links TRBV6-1 to TRBJ2-6; D possibly corresponds to TRBD1 (5 bases). There are 17 residues in the CDR3. Trimming pared 6 bases from V and 0 bases from J, leaving 15 bases between. Germline lookup yields CDR1 MNHNS and CDR2 SASEGT. CDR3 DNA: TGTGCCAGCAGGGATAACCACAGGACCTCTGGGGCCAACGTCCTGACTTTC. It yields the protein CASRDNHRTSGANVLTF.

At least ten counts were recorded for this clonotype. The chain employs TRBV5-1 and TRBJ1-1, with unresolved D. The germline V and J ends were trimmed by 0 bases and 7 bases, with 10 bases remaining between them. The CDR3 loop spans 13 amino acids. CDR1 is SGHRS and CDR2 is YFSETQ in the germline V gene. CDR3 residues: CASSLADTREAFF. DNA of the CDR3: TGCGCCAGCAGCTTGGCCGATACTCGTGAAGCTTTCTTT.

This clonotype was seen a single time. This sequence joins TRBV18 and TRBJ2-2; either TRBD1 or TRBD2 may supply D (6 bases each). This CDR3 comprises 16 residues. The V and J ends lost 8 bases and 2 bases respectively, with 18 bases between them. The germline CDR1 and CDR2 sequences are KGHSH and LQKENI. CDR3 DNA: TGTGCCAGCCAACCGCGCGGGACACCAAACACCGGGGAGCTGTTTTTT. It is translated as CASQPRGTPNTGELFF.

This clonotype was seen at least ten times. The V call is TRBV10-3, the J call TRBJ2-3; no definite D call. The CDR3 extends over 11 amino acids. V shed 0 bases and J shed 5 bases, with 0 bases lying between them. Germline CDR1 ENHRY, CDR2 SYGVKD. CDR3 in amino acids: CAISESDTQYF. The CDR3 nucleotides read TGTGCCATCAGTGAGTCAGATACGCAGTATTTT.

This clonotype has at least ten counts. CDR3 DNA: TGTGCCAGCAGTTACGCCCCAGGGGCTGAAGCTTTCTTT. This translates into CASSYAPGAEAFF. The rearrangement uses TRBV6-5 and TRBJ1-1, with D tentatively TRBD1 (6 bases). Trimming pared 2 bases from V and 6 bases from J, leaving 10 bases between. The CDR3 is 13 residues long. The germline gives CDR1 MNHEY, CDR2 SVGAGI.

This clonotype showed up many times. The CDR3, as DNA: TGTGCCAGCAGCTCACCTAGGGGGGTAGCAGAGACCCAGTACTTC. Protein sequence: CASSSPRGVAETQYF. The chain employs TRBV9 and TRBJ2-5; either TRBD1 or TRBD2 may fit D (6 bases each). The CDR3 is 15 residues long. Germline V CDR1 and CDR2: SGDLS, YYNGEE. V shed 4 bases and J shed 4 bases, with 17 bases lying between them.

Many counts were recorded for this clonotype. The chain recombines TRBV4-2 with TRBJ1-4, with 7 nucleotides matching TRBD1. The germline CDR1 and CDR2 sequences are LGHNA and YNFKEQ. The CDR3 length is 16 residues. Trimming at V came to 4 bases and at J to 3 bases, leaving 8 bases not matched to a gene. The CDR3 DNA is TGTGCCAGCAGCCCTTTCCTCGGGACAGCTAATGAAAAACTGTTTTTT. Translation: CASSPFLGTANEKLFF.

This chain joins TRBV27 and TRBJ2-7; a possible D gene is TRBD1 (6 bases). The CDR3 extends over 13 amino acids. Looked up from germline, CDR1 is MNHEY and CDR2 is SMNVEV (reference sequence). Trimming stripped 8 bases from V and 3 bases from J, with 14 bases between. The CDR3: CASAYGDIYEQYF. For the CDR3, the DNA is TGTGCCAGCGCTTATGGGGACATCTACGAGCAGTACTTC.

This clonotype was observed a handful of times. This sequence joins TRBV9 and TRBJ2-5; D gene ambiguous. V gave up 2 bases and J gave up 7 bases, with 21 bases separating them. This CDR3 comprises 16 residues. Germline CDR1 SGDLS, CDR2 YYNGEE. The chain's CDR3 is CASSVEIGDRIGTQYF. The CDR3 DNA is TGTGCCAGCAGCGTGGAGATCGGAGACCGGATAGGGACCCAGTACTTC. The variable domain in full, with the rest retrieved from reference TRBV9 and TRBJ2-5, is DSGVTQTPKHLITATGQRVTLRCSPRSGDLSVYWYQQSLDQGLQFLIQYYNGEERAKGNILERFSAQQFPDLHSELNLSSLELGDSALYFCASSVEIGDRIGTQYFGPGTRLLVL.

In this sample, this clonotype turned up many times. The chain is built from TRBV20-1 and TRBJ2-3, with TRBD2 as a possible D gene (5 bases). The CDR3 consists of 13 residues. CDR1 and CDR2 (germline): DFQATT, SNEGSKA (reference sequence). V gave up 6 bases and J gave up 6 bases, with 16 bases separating them. The CDR3 loop is CSARGGPADTQYF. In DNA, the CDR3 is TGCAGTGCCCGGGGTGGCCCGGCGGATACGCAGTATTTT.

This clonotype has more than one count but fewer than ten. The genes are TRBV2 and TRBJ2-7; tentative D call: TRBD1 (5 bases). CDR3 length equals 12 residues. Between the trimmed V and J ends, which lost 6 bases and 6 bases, there was a span of 12 bases. Germline CDR1 SNHLY, CDR2 FYNNEI. The CDR3 region has the DNA TGTGCCAGCAGAGACGACAGTGGCGAGCAGTACTTC. Amino acids: CASRDDSGEQYF.

V gene TRBV12-3 or TRBV12-4 combines with J gene TRBJ2-2, with a weak D call TRBD2 (6 bases). Trimming removed 0 bases at V and 7 bases at J, with 15 bases between. This CDR3 region has 16 residues. The CDR3: CASSLALGSEGGELFF. The CDR3 coding sequence is TGTGCCAGCAGTTTAGCGCTAGGCTCGGAGGGCGGGGAGCTGTTTTTT.

This chain uses TRBV7-3 with TRBJ2-1, with 8 positions matching TRBD2. CDR3 length: 15 amino acids. Unmatched junction bases numbered 13, after V lost 5 bases and J lost 10 bases. Germline-derived CDR1 and CDR2 are SGHTA and FQGTGA. CDR3 protein: CASSLYGGDTGEQFF. CDR3 sequence (DNA): TGTGCCAGCAGCCTTTACGGGGGGGACACCGGAGAGCAGTTCTTC.

This clonotype was observed at least ten times. The genes are TRBV5-6 and TRBJ1-3; 8 bases are shared with TRBD1. The germline gives CDR1 SGHDT, CDR2 YYEEEE. This CDR3 has 16 residues. Unmatched junction bases numbered 5, after V lost 3 bases and J lost 0 bases. CDR3 sequence reads: CASSSLTGDSGNTIYF. CDR3 sequence (DNA): TGTGCCAGCAGCTCTTTGACAGGGGACTCTGGAAACACCATATATTTT.